This T cell receptor (beta chain) originates from a study of blood T cell repertoires in COVID-19. Study information: T cells, B-cell-depleted T cells, or PBMCs supplied cDNA or gDNA.

From germline, CDR1 is KGHDR and CDR2 SFDVKD. V trimming: 4 bases; J trimming: 7 bases; junction bases outside the gene matches: 8. The CDR3 is 14 amino acids. Original methodology: Amplified reference gene primers provided the basis for estimating nucleated cell counts. TCRdb keeps only in-frame clones here, not all; method: immunoSEQ multiplex PCR. V and J calls and clone size come straight from that table; D and trimming were deduced from the DNA. The repertoire consists of roughly 45,000 clones, with approximately 80% occurring once and the leading ten covering more than 20%. The clonotype originates from a woman aged 55 to 70 with acute or convalescent COVID-19. Sequencing was performed on peripheral blood. This chain connects TRBV24-1 to TRBJ1-1; 7 nucleotides agree with TRBD1. CDR3 residues: CATSDNTGEDEAFF. The DNA for the CDR3 is TGTGCCACCAGTGACAACACAGGGGAAGATGAAGCTTTCTTT.